The next 32 T cell receptor beta chains were all read from a single sample in a study of cytomegalovirus exposure and HLA in healthy donors (TCRdb year 2017). Libraries came from the immunoSEQ multiplex PCR assay. For the multiplex PCR, a mixture combining 60 forward primers for TCR Vbeta segments and 13 reverse primers for TCR Jbeta segments was used. TCRdb retrieved this table from immuneACCESS and kept in-frame rearrangements only. Not all clones are present; in checked studies, unresolved V genes account for under half, and no reason is known for the remainder. The sample table holds roughly 140,000 clones, of which 65% to 85% were seen once. Of the sample, approximately 4% is held by the ten largest clones. The sample was PBMCs. These receptors were collected from a woman between 40 and 50 years old in good health and CMV-seropositive.

This chain uses TRBV10-2 with TRBJ1-6, with 7 positions matching TRBD1. Losses at the gene ends were 2 bases for V and 5 bases for J; bases not matched to a gene: 3. The CDR3 has 15 residues. Germline V CDR1 and CDR2: WSHSY, SAAADI. This chain's CDR3 is CASSENTGDNSPLHF. CDR3 bases: TGCGCCAGCAGTGAGAATACAGGGGATAATTCACCCCTCCACTTT.

This clone was counted a single time. The V call is TRBV7-6, the J call TRBJ2-2; 8 bases align to TRBD2. With 5 bases clipped from V and 4 bases from J, the junction kept 15 bases outside the gene matches. The CDR3 length is 18 residues. Germline V gene sequence: CDR1 SGHVS, CDR2 FNYEAQ. The DNA of the CDR3 is TGTGCCAGCAGCATAGGCGGGACTAGAAGCCCTCGCACCGGGGAGCTGTTTTTT. Its translation is CASSIGGTRSPRTGELFF.

The CDR3 sequence: CAIRSGTRLYEQYF. For the CDR3, the DNA is TGTGCCATCAGATCCGGGACTCGTCTCTACGAGCAGTACTTC. The rearrangement joins TRBV10-3 to TRBJ2-7; D might be TRBD2 (6 bases). CDR1 and CDR2 from the germline V gene are ENHRY and SYGVKD. With 6 bases removed from V and 3 bases from J, the gap between germline ends came to 15 bases. The length of the CDR3 is 14 residues.

The chain has TRBV12-2 and TRBJ2-3; TRBD2 was called by the table and not checked on the DNA. TRBV12-2 is a listed pseudogene. This CDR3 region has 15 residues. The CDR3 DNA reads TGTGCAAGTCGAATCACCGGGACTAGAACAGATACGCAGTATTTT. Encoded protein: CASRITGTRTDTQYF.

This clone turned up a few times. The chain has TRBV5-1 and TRBJ1-4; D perhaps matches TRBD1 (5 bases). This CDR3 is 14 amino acids long. The V and J ends lost 3 bases and 3 bases respectively, with 9 bases between them. Germline V CDR1 and CDR2: SGHRS, YFSETQ. The CDR3 spells CASSSQGSNEKLFF. Here the CDR3 DNA reads TGCGCCAGCAGCTCCCAGGGATCTAATGAAAAACTGTTTTTT.

The genes are TRBV7-9 and TRBJ1-6; TRBD1 matches at 11 bases. The CDR3 covers 17 residues. Germline lookup yields CDR1 SEHNR and CDR2 FQNEAQ (reference sequence). J was trimmed by 10 bases and V by 1 base; bases with no gene match: 9. CDR3 amino acids: CASSLVVGTGGSSPLHF. Here the CDR3 DNA reads TGTGCCAGCAGCTTAGTAGTCGGGACAGGGGGTAGCTCACCCCTCCACTTT.

V usage is TRBV30 and J usage is TRBJ1-3; TRBD1 agrees at 9 bases. In germline, CDR1 is GTSNPN, CDR2 SVGIG (reference sequence). This CDR3 spans 16 amino acids. J was trimmed by 1 base and V by 4 bases; bases with no gene match: 8. The CDR3, as DNA: TGTGCCTGGATCCTGGGGACAGGGTGGTCTGGAAACACCATATATTTT. Its translation is CAWILGTGWSGNTIYF.

The CDR3: CASSLRVTEAFF. In DNA, the CDR3 is TGTGCCAGCAGTTTACGAGTCACTGAAGCTTTCTTT. This chain uses TRBV28 with TRBJ1-1; no firm D call. The CDR3 loop spans 12 amino acids. V was cut by 2 bases and J by 4 bases, with 5 bases left in between. Germline V lookup: CDR1 MDHEN, CDR2 SYDVKM.

This sequence joins TRBV7-9 and TRBJ2-1; 8 bases are a match to TRBD1. CDR3 length: 15 amino acids. CDR1 and CDR2 from the germline V gene are SEHNR and FQNEAQ (reference sequence). After removal of 1 base from V and 5 bases from J, the junction contained 4 bases not matched to a gene. CDR3 protein: CASSLGRGRNNEQFF. CDR3 DNA: TGTGCCAGCAGCTTAGGCAGGGGGCGGAACAATGAGCAGTTCTTC.

In its sample, this clone was seen once. The V gene is TRBV19, the J gene TRBJ2-5; D remains unclear. This CDR3 comprises 15 residues. Germline CDR1 is LNHDA and CDR2 is SQIVND (reference sequence). V was clipped by 6 bases and J by 7 bases, with 21 bases between them. The CDR3 DNA follows: TGTGCCAGTAGGCGGTCCCGCGGTCCCGACGGGACCCAGTACTTC. Its translation is CASRRSRGPDGTQYF.

The chain links TRBV21-1 to TRBJ2-7; the table's D call, TRBD1, was not checked against the DNA. TRBV21-1 is assigned pseudogene status. The CDR3 loop spans 15 amino acids. CDR3 DNA sequence: TGTGCCAGCAGAAACCACAGGTGTCTCTCCTACGAGCAGTACTTC. This encodes CASRNHRCLSYEQYF.

The V gene is TRBV19, the J gene TRBJ1-2; D remains unclear. Trimming took off 1 base at V and 8 bases at J, with 17 bases between the two ends. The CDR3 has 15 amino acids. Germline V gene lookup returns CDR1 LNHDA and CDR2 SQIVND (reference sequence). The CDR3 DNA sequence: TGTGCCAGTAGTATAGTAGCCCGGGGATATTACGGCTACACCTTC. As protein: CASSIVARGYYGYTF.

The chain joins TRBV5-8 to TRBJ2-1; D gene unclear. Trimming pared 1 base from V and 10 bases from J, leaving 15 bases between. Germline values: CDR1 SGHTS, CDR2 YDEGEE. CDR3 size: 14 residues. As DNA, the CDR3 is TGTGCCAGCAGCTTGATCATCCGGGTCTGGGAGCAGTTCTTC. This gives the protein CASSLIIRVWEQFF.

J is TRBJ2-7 and V is TRBV28; 8 nucleotides line up with TRBD2. Germline trimming cut 4 bases from V and 3 bases from J; bases unmatched to any gene: 11. This CDR3 region has 16 residues. Germline V lookup: CDR1 MDHEN, CDR2 SYDVKM. For the CDR3, the DNA is TGTGCCAGCAGTTCCCCAGGCGGGGGGCCATACTACGAGCAGTACTTC. Its translation: CASSSPGGGPYYEQYF. The entire variable domain, with the rest obtained from reference TRBV28 and TRBJ2-7, is as follows: DVKVTQSSRYLVKRTGEKVFLECVQDMDHENMFWYRQDPGLGLRLIYFSYDVKMKEKGDIPEGYSVSREKKERFSLILESASTNQTSMYLCASSSPGGGPYYEQYFGPGTRLTVT.

V is TRBV2 and J is TRBJ2-2; a possible D gene is TRBD1 (5 bases). CDR1 and CDR2 from the germline V gene are SNHLY and FYNNEI. The CDR3 is 14 residues long. V was shortened by 6 bases and J by 1 base, with 9 bases between the two germline ends. The CDR3 here is CASRARVNTGELFF. The CDR3 nucleotides read TGTGCCAGCAGAGCCAGGGTGAACACCGGGGAGCTGTTTTTT. Drawing the rest from reference TRBV2 and TRBJ2-2, the complete variable domain is EPEVTQTPSHQVTQMGQEVILRCVPISNHLYFYWYRQILGQKVEFLVSFYNNEISEKSEIFDDQFSVERPDGSNFTLKIRSTKLEDSAMYFCASRARVNTGELFFGEGSRLTVL.

V and J are TRBV2 and TRBJ2-3, with TRBD2 identical over 11 bases. V trimming: 5 bases; J trimming: 0 bases; junction bases outside the gene matches: 1. Germline V gene lookup returns CDR1 SNHLY and CDR2 FYNNEI. The CDR3 has 15 amino acids. The CDR3 is CASSLAGGSTDTQYF. For the CDR3, the DNA is TGTGCCAGCAGTTTAGCGGGAGGGAGCACAGATACGCAGTATTTT.

The sample holds one count of this clone. The V gene is TRBV4-3, the J gene TRBJ2-1, with 9 bases that match TRBD2. The V and J ends lost 4 bases and 7 bases, in that order; junction bases with no gene match: 5. Looked up from germline, CDR1 is LGHNA and CDR2 is YSLEER. The CDR3 is 14 residues long. This CDR3 reads CASSRGLARNEQFF. The CDR3, as DNA: TGCGCCAGCAGCCGAGGACTAGCGCGGAATGAGCAGTTCTTC.

The chain couples TRBV19 to TRBJ2-2, with TRBD1 as a possible D gene (5 bases). Deletions cut 3 bases from V and 4 bases from J, with 12 bases between. The CDR3 runs to 15 residues. Looked up from germline, CDR1 is LNHDA and CDR2 is SQIVND (reference sequence). The CDR3 DNA reads as TGTGCCAGTAGTATGACAGCAGGTACCACCGGGGAGCTGTTTTTT. Translating gives CASSMTAGTTGELFF.

The chain employs TRBV28 and TRBJ1-2; D might be TRBD1 (6 bases). Germline-derived CDR1 and CDR2 are MDHEN and SYDVKM. The CDR3 is made up of 13 amino acids. With 10 bases removed from V and 5 bases from J, the gap between germline ends came to 17 bases. The CDR3 sequence is CATAGAIGYGYTF. For the CDR3, the DNA is TGTGCCACCGCGGGGGCCATTGGGTATGGCTACACCTTC.

The chain joins TRBV29-1 to TRBJ2-7; the match to TRBD1 covers 9 bases. The CDR3 consists of 13 residues. Trimming took 4 bases from V and 6 from J; bases not matched to a gene: 7. Germline CDR1 SQVTM, CDR2 ANQGSEA. CDR3 bases: TGCAGCGTTGGTCCCGGGACAGGGTTCGAGCAGTACTTC. This gives the protein CSVGPGTGFEQYF.

As for this clone: The identical CDR3 is also encoded by other nucleotide sequences in the sample. The chain combines TRBV2 with TRBJ2-7; 8 bases are shared with TRBD1. Germline V CDR1 and CDR2: SNHLY, FYNNEI. The CDR3 runs 14 residues. The V gene end was trimmed by 7 bases and the J gene end by 7 bases; junction bases not matched to a gene: 12. CDR3 region: CASIRPGQDTEQYF. The CDR3 DNA reads as TGTGCCAGCATCCGCCCGGGACAGGACACAGAGCAGTACTTC.

The rearrangement uses TRBV6-4 and TRBJ2-3; 7 positions agree with TRBD2. After removal of 5 bases from V and 5 bases from J, the junction contained 4 bases not matched to a gene. The germline V gene has CDR1 MRHNA and CDR2 SNTAGT. The CDR3 totals 13 residues. This chain's CDR3 is CASSLVAGDTQYF. The DNA of the CDR3 is TGTGCCAGCAGTTTGGTAGCGGGAGATACGCAGTATTTT.

This chain joins TRBV27 and TRBJ2-7, with 7 bases identical to TRBD2. V lost 6 bases, J lost 1 base, and 6 bases stayed unmatched. From germline, CDR1 is MNHEY and CDR2 SMNVEV (reference sequence). This CDR3 contains 14 residues. The CDR3 DNA reads as TGTGCCAGCAGACGCGGGAGTGGGTCCTACGAGCAGTACTTC. Protein product: CASRRGSGSYEQYF.

The J gene is TRBJ2-2, the V gene TRBV5-8; 8 nucleotides match TRBD1. The CDR3 totals 17 residues. Per germline, CDR1 SGHTS and CDR2 YDEGEE. Losses at the gene ends were 4 bases for V and 2 bases for J; bases not matched to a gene: 10. The CDR3: CASSEVQGAFNTGELFF. In nucleotides, the CDR3 is TGTGCCAGCAGCGAGGTGCAGGGGGCGTTTAACACCGGGGAGCTGTTTTTT.

The count of this clone is one. The chain employs TRBV4-1 and TRBJ2-3; weak D call: TRBD1 (6 bases). Germline CDR1 MGHRA, CDR2 YSYEKL. This CDR3 has 16 amino acids. With 4 bases removed from V and 0 bases from J, the gap between germline ends came to 14 bases. The CDR3 reads CASSPFGQKSTDTQYF. Here the CDR3 DNA reads TGCGCCAGCAGCCCGTTTGGACAGAAAAGCACAGATACGCAGTATTTT.

This clone was picked up a small number of times. The chain has TRBV5-1 and TRBJ2-7; TRBD1 agrees at 9 bases. CDR1 and CDR2 (germline): SGHRS, YFSETQ. Trimming at V came to 4 bases and at J to 0 bases, leaving 2 bases not matched to a gene. This CDR3 has 14 amino acids. The CDR3 nucleotides are TGCGCCAGCAGCGAGACAGGGGGCTCCTACGAGCAGTACTTC. It yields the protein CASSETGGSYEQYF.

In regard to this clone: Other DNA sequences in this sample translate to the same CDR3. The chain employs TRBV7-2 and TRBJ1-1, with a possible D match to TRBD1 (5 bases). Germline V lookup: CDR1 SGHTA, CDR2 FQGNSA. This CDR3 comprises 13 residues. The V gene lost 2 bases and the J gene lost 1 base, with 5 bases spanning the gap. DNA for the CDR3: TGTGCCAGCAGCTTACAGGGGAACACTGAAGCTTTCTTT. Protein product: CASSLQGNTEAFF.

The rearrangement links TRBV5-4 to TRBJ2-5; 8 nucleotides align to TRBD2. The assigned J gene may be wrong: the sequence end matches TRBJ2-7 better. The CDR3 sequence is 15 residues long. Germline lookup yields CDR1 SGHNT and CDR2 YYREEE (reference sequence). The CDR3 region is CASITTSASSYEQYF. The DNA of the CDR3 is TGTGCCAGCATCACGACTAGCGCAAGCTCCTACGAGCAGTACTTC.

The J gene is TRBJ1-3, the V gene TRBV7-2; D is unclear. Germline-derived CDR1 and CDR2 are SGHTA and FQGNSA. There are 15 residues in the CDR3. Trimming took 4 bases from V and 2 from J, leaving 12 bases between them. In DNA form, the CDR3 reads TGTGCCAGCAGCTCGGGTTTTACCCCTGGAAACACCATATATTTT. The encoded protein is CASSSGFTPGNTIYF.

The chain carries TRBV19 and TRBJ2-2; TRBD2 matches 8 bases. After removal of 3 bases from V and 6 bases from J, the junction contained 6 bases not matched to a gene. CDR1 is LNHDA and CDR2 is SQIVND in the germline V gene (reference sequence). This CDR3 region has 15 residues. The CDR3 region is CASSIRAGVAGELFF. The CDR3 region has the DNA TGTGCCAGTAGTATTCGAGCGGGAGTTGCCGGGGAGCTGTTTTTT. The whole variable domain, remainder taken from reference TRBV19 and TRBJ2-2, is DGGITQSPKYLFRKEGQNVTLSCEQNLNHDAMYWYRQDPGQGLRLIYYSQIVNDFQKGDIAEGYSVSREKKESFPLTVTSAQKNPTAFYLCASSIRAGVAGELFFGEGSRLTVL.

The V call is TRBV6-5, the J call TRBJ2-5; D remains ambiguous. The CDR3 consists of 13 residues. Trimming stripped 2 bases from V and 5 bases from J, with 9 bases between. Per germline, CDR1 MNHEY and CDR2 SVGAGI. CDR3 region: CASSYGLVETQYF. The CDR3 region has the DNA TGTGCCAGCAGTTACGGGCTGGTGGAGACCCAGTACTTC.

The chain joins TRBV30 to TRBJ2-5; D uncertain. Judging by the DNA end, TRBJ2-7 fits better; the J call may be wrong. Germline CDR1 is GTSNPN and CDR2 is SVGIG (reference sequence). The CDR3 has 12 residues. The CDR3 coding sequence is TGTGCATTGGCCCAAGAGGATTACGAGCAGTACTTC. Translating gives CALAQEDYEQYF.